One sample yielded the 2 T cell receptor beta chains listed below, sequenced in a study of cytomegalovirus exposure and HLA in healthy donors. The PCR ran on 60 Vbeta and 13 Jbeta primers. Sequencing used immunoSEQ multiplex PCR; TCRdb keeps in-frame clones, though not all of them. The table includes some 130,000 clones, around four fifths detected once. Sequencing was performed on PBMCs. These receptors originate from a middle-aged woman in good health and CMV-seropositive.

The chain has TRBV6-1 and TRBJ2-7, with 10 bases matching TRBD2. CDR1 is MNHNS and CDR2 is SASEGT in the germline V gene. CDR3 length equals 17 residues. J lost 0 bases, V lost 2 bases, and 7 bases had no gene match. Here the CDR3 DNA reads TGTGCCAGCAGTGAACGGATAGCGGGGGGTCACTCCTACGAGCAGTACTTC. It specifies CASSERIAGGHSYEQYF.

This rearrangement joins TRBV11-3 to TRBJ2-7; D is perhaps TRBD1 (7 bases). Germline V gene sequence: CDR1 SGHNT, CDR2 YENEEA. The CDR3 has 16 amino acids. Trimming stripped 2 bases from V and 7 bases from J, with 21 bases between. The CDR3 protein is CASSLKGAGNSGEQYF. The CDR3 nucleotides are TGTGCCAGCAGCTTAAAGGGGGCGGGGAACTCGGGAGAGCAGTACTTC.